This T cell receptor beta chain was sequenced in a study of a mutant IDH1 vaccine in newly diagnosed glioma. Study overall: Patients began vaccination 4-6 weeks after radiotherapy alone, or with temozolomide cycles.

Measured with immunoSEQ multiplex PCR; TCRdb has only the in-frame clones, and not every one. The repertoire includes 45,000 to 65,000 clones, 65% of them detected once, and more than 4.5% sits in the top ten. The table lists this clone with a few counts. No antigen is known for it. Time point indicated: week 47, end of study. What each vaccine dose contained was 300 ug of mutant IDH1 20-mer peptide, accompanied by topical imiquimod. Donors' newly diagnosed IDH1-mutant WHO grade 3 or 4 astrocytomas lacked nuclear ATRX. This sample comprised peripheral blood mononuclear cells (PBMCs), obtained from a glioma patient whose treatment included an IDH1 peptide vaccine. This TCR was recovered from a man between 40 and 49 years old with glioma. Some clones in this sample may be carry-over from other donors' samples.

CDR3 in amino acids: CASSLGGNTGELFF. The CDR3 coding sequence is TGTGCCAGTAGTCTGGGGGGGAACACCGGGGAGCTGTTTTTT. The V gene is TRBV19, the J gene TRBJ2-2; D might be TRBD2 (6 bases). Trimming stripped 5 bases from V and 1 base from J, with 8 bases between. The CDR3 length is 14 residues. Germline V gives CDR1 LNHDA, CDR2 SQIVND (reference sequence).